A single T cell receptor (beta chain) is shown here with its context. The data originate from a study of control samples from healthy donors and cancer patients. The CDR3 is made up of 15 amino acids. V was cut by 0 bases and J by 5 bases, with 13 bases left in between. Per germline, CDR1 MGHRA and CDR2 YSYEKL. Assay: immunoSEQ multiplex PCR; the TCRdb copy retains only in-frame clones and omits some. The profile shows over 150,000 clones, 90% to 95% of them singletons. The sequenced sample consisted of PBMCs. The chain is built from TRBV4-1 and TRBJ2-5; D is unclear. This TCR derives from a man aged 60 to 69 with colorectal cancer. CDR3 DNA: TGCGCCAGCAGCCAAGATAGGCCCCCCCAGGAGACCCAGTACTTC. This translates into CASSQDRPPQETQYF.